Presented here are 13 T cell receptor beta chains from one specimen sequenced in a study of cytomegalovirus exposure and HLA in healthy donors (dated by TCRdb to about 2017). The library came from the immunoSEQ multiplex PCR assay. For the multiplex PCR, a mixture combining 60 forward primers for TCR Vbeta segments and 13 reverse primers for TCR Jbeta segments was used. TCRdb re-hosts the immuneACCESS table, in-frame sequences only. Its copies lack some clones; in the studies checked, an unresolved V gene accounts for under half of them, and the cause for the rest is not known. The sample includes under 140,000 clones, with more than 60% observed a single time. The top ten clonotypes cover 5% to 7.5% of the sample. Input material: PBMCs. These receptors were taken from a man aged 30-40 years in good health and CMV-seropositive.

This clone was seen a few times. V gene TRBV5-1 combines with J gene TRBJ2-5; TRBD2 matches 11 bases. Germline V gives CDR1 SGHRS, CDR2 YFSETQ. The CDR3 runs 14 residues. The ends lost 6 bases at V and 4 bases at J; junction bases unmatched: 5. The CDR3 bases are TGCGCCAGCATGACTAGCGGGGCCGTAGAGACCCAGTACTTC. Translating gives CASMTSGAVETQYF.

The sample holds many counts of this clone. The rearrangement links TRBV29-1 to TRBJ1-3; the match to TRBD1 covers 10 bases. The germline CDR1 and CDR2 sequences are SQVTM and ANQGSEA. The CDR3 totals 15 residues. Trimming cost V 6 bases and J 3 bases; bases outside gene matches: 8. CDR3 region: CSVRWGDRGGNTIYF. The DNA of the CDR3 is TGCAGCGTCCGATGGGGGGACAGGGGTGGAAACACCATATATTTT.

The rearrangement uses TRBV5-6 and TRBJ2-7; unclear D gene. The germline V and J ends were trimmed by 2 bases and 6 bases, with 12 bases remaining between them. This CDR3 comprises 13 residues. Germline loops: CDR1 SGHDT, CDR2 YYEEEE. The CDR3 protein is CASSLPGMGEQYF. DNA for the CDR3: TGTGCCAGCAGCTTACCAGGAATGGGCGAGCAGTACTTC.

The chain uses TRBV27 and TRBJ2-7, with a weak D call TRBD2 (6 bases). The CDR3 covers 15 residues. Trimming stripped 0 bases from V and 6 bases from J, with 15 bases between. Germline V lookup: CDR1 MNHEY, CDR2 SMNVEV (reference sequence). CDR3 nucleotide sequence: TGTGCCAGCAGTTTATCTAGACTAGTCTCCGGCGAGCAGTACTTC. It encodes CASSLSRLVSGEQYF.

This clone was seen only a few times. The chain combines TRBV9 with TRBJ2-5; 10 positions agree with TRBD2. CDR3 length equals 15 residues. Germline V gene lookup returns CDR1 SGDLS and CDR2 YYNGEE. J was trimmed by 5 bases and V by 4 bases; bases with no gene match: 8. CDR3 region: CASSTLAGGGETQYF. The CDR3 nucleotides read TGTGCCAGCAGCACTTTAGCGGGGGGCGGGGAGACCCAGTACTTC.

The genes are TRBV18 and TRBJ2-7; perhaps TRBD2 as D (6 bases). This CDR3 has 13 amino acids. Germline V gene data show CDR1 as KGHSH and CDR2 as LQKENI. V was cut by 2 bases and J by 7 bases, with 12 bases left in between. This CDR3 reads CASSPIEGGEQYF. CDR3 DNA: TGTGCCAGCTCACCAATTGAGGGAGGTGAGCAGTACTTC.

The genes are TRBV27 and TRBJ2-7; 12 nucleotides align to TRBD2. Losses at the gene ends were 7 bases for V and 3 bases for J; bases not matched to a gene: 13. The CDR3 has 17 amino acids. In germline, CDR1 is MNHEY, CDR2 SMNVEV (reference sequence). The CDR3 loop is CASIGLAGGSSHYEQYF. CDR3 nucleotides: TGTGCCAGCATCGGGCTAGCGGGGGGGTCATCCCACTACGAGCAGTACTTC.

CDR3 sequence reads: CASSRTSGGWQETQYF. The CDR3 DNA follows: TGTGCCAGCAGCAGGACTAGCGGGGGGTGGCAAGAGACCCAGTACTTC. This chain links TRBV7-8 with TRBJ2-5; TRBD2 aligns across 14 bases. The junction had 4 bases not matched to a gene; V was cut back by 5 bases and J by 2 bases. Germline V gene sequence: CDR1 SGHVS, CDR2 FQNEAQ. CDR3 length: 16 residues.

The rearrangement uses TRBV6-4 and TRBJ2-5, with TRBD2 matching over 15 bases. Germline CDR1 reads MRHNA; CDR2 reads SNTAGT. This CDR3 contains 16 residues. V lost 9 bases, J lost 1 base, and 6 bases stayed unmatched. Written as DNA, the CDR3 is TGTGCCAGAAAAGGGACTAGCGGGGGGCTCCAAGAGACCCAGTACTTC. Residues: CARKGTSGGLQETQYF.

This clone was found a few times. The chain is built from TRBV25-1 and TRBJ2-7, with 7 bases fitting TRBD2. The CDR3 is 13 amino acids. Germline lookup yields CDR1 MGHDK and CDR2 SYGVNS. Germline trimming cut 4 bases from V and 0 bases from J; bases unmatched to any gene: 0. The CDR3 bases are TGTGCCAGCAGTGGCGGGAGCTCCTACGAGCAGTACTTC. Protein product: CASSGGSSYEQYF.

The J gene is TRBJ1-2, the V gene TRBV19; 9 bases align to TRBD1. In germline, CDR1 is LNHDA, CDR2 SQIVND (reference sequence). The CDR3 runs to 14 residues. V shed 6 bases, J shed 5 bases, and the junction held 7 bases outside the gene matches. Written as DNA, the CDR3 is TGTGCCAGTAGGCGAGAGGACAGGGGATATGGCTACACCTTC. This encodes CASRREDRGYGYTF.

This chain links TRBV5-1 with TRBJ2-7; 8 nucleotides match TRBD1. The junction had 13 bases not matched to a gene; V was cut back by 5 bases and J by 3 bases. Germline V lookup: CDR1 SGHRS, CDR2 YFSETQ. The CDR3 extends over 16 amino acids. The CDR3 spells CASSWNRGTGGYEQYF. CDR3 sequence (DNA): TGCGCCAGCAGTTGGAACCGAGGGACAGGAGGCTACGAGCAGTACTTC.

V and J are TRBV7-9 and TRBJ1-1; D not resolved. This CDR3 is 16 amino acids long. Per the germline V gene, CDR1 is SEHNR and CDR2 is FQNEAQ (reference sequence). V lost 1 base and J 3 bases, leaving 15 bases between the germline ends. Here the CDR3 reads CASSLVVHSTDTEAFF. The CDR3 DNA reads TGTGCCAGCAGCTTAGTGGTTCACAGCACTGACACTGAAGCTTTCTTT.